The rows below give T cell receptor beta chains drawn from one sample of a study of cytomegalovirus exposure and HLA in healthy donors. Sequencing was performed with immunoSEQ multiplex PCR; in TCRdb, only in-frame clones are kept and a portion is missing. The sample shows over 150,000 clones, roughly four fifths of them seen only once. Sequencing was carried out using PBMCs. The receptors stem from a woman in her twenties or thirties in good health and CMV-seropositive. CDR3s include the opening cysteine and the closing phenylalanine or tryptophan. The D gene is left open where the match is weak. A clone size is listed for some rows: how often the clone was seen (once, few, many), or a class if it is expanded.

cdr3_length j_call v_call clone_size d_call cdr3_aa cdr3_nt
15 TRBJ2-2 TRBV5-1 NA NA CASSNSVSNTGELFF TGCGCCAGCAGTAATAGCGTATCAAACACCGGGGAGCTGTTTTTT
17 TRBJ2-2 TRBV28 NA TRBD1 CASSSTAGQGDTGELFF TGTGCCAGCAGTTCTACGGCGGGACAGGGGGACACCGGGGAGCTGTTTTTT
13 TRBJ2-7 TRBV2 NA NA CASRETGRGEQYF TGTGCCAGCAGAGAAACAGGGAGGGGCGAGCAGTACTTC
16 TRBJ2-3 TRBV2 once NA CASSEGTTSLTDTQYF TGTGCCAGCAGTGAAGGGACTACCTCCCTCACAGATACGCAGTATTTT
15 TRBJ1-2 TRBV19 NA NA CASSIRRADPRGYTF TGTGCCAGTAGTATCCGGAGGGCGGACCCCAGGGGCTACACCTTC
16 TRBJ2-1 TRBV7-2 NA NA CASSAPGLPLLNEQFF TGTGCCAGCAGCGCACCGGGACTCCCTCTCCTTAATGAGCAGTTCTTC
16 TRBJ2-3 TRBV7-2 few NA CASSLAPRGYPDTQYF TGTGCCAGCAGCTTAGCACCCAGGGGTTACCCAGATACGCAGTATTTT
13 TRBJ1-1 TRBV6-6 few NA CASSSRGRAEAFF TGTGCCAGCAGTTCTAGGGGGAGGGCTGAAGCTTTCTTT
15 TRBJ2-7 TRBV7-9 NA NA CASSGQHQNSYEQYF TGTGCCAGCAGTGGACAGCACCAAAACTCCTACGAGCAGTACTTC
15 TRBJ1-5 TRBV9 NA TRBD1 CASSVGTGGAEPQHF TGTGCCAGCAGCGTAGGCACAGGGGGTGCTGAGCCCCAGCATTTT
15 TRBJ2-2 TRBV4-1 NA TRBD2 CASSELAGYTGELFF TGCGCCAGCAGCGAACTAGCGGGGTACACCGGGGAGCTGTTTTTT
16 TRBJ2-2 TRBV5-4 NA NA CASSLGARGRTGELFF TGTGCCAGCAGCTTGGGGGCCAGGGGCAGGACCGGGGAGCTGTTTTTT
16 TRBJ2-2 TRBV7-2 few TRBD2 CASSKTSGKNTGELFF TGTGCCAGCAGCAAGACTAGCGGGAAGAACACCGGGGAGCTGTTTTTT
16 TRBJ1-4 TRBV5-1 NA NA CASSSSGAATNEKLFF TGCGCCAGCAGCTCCTCAGGGGCCGCAACTAATGAAAAACTGTTTTTT
14 TRBJ2-7 TRBV28 NA NA CATLRGGPSFEQYF TGTGCCACCCTACGGGGAGGACCGTCCTTCGAGCAGTACTTC
13 TRBJ1-1 TRBV28 few TRBD1 CASRRQGNTEAFF TGTGCCAGCAGGCGACAGGGGAACACTGAAGCTTTCTTT
16 TRBJ1-4 TRBV6-6 NA TRBD1 CASSPRTGSINEKLFF TGTGCCAGCAGTCCCAGGACAGGGAGCATTAATGAAAAACTGTTTTTT
16 TRBJ1-3 TRBV18 once NA CASSPGADYSGNTIYF TGTGCCAGCTCACCAGGTGCGGACTACTCTGGAAACACCATATATTTT
15 TRBJ2-7 TRBV15 NA TRBD2 CATSTTSGSGDEQYF TGTGCCACCAGCACGACTAGCGGGAGTGGAGACGAGCAGTACTTC
14 TRBJ1-2 TRBV7-9 NA TRBD1 CASSSKDRGYGYTF TGTGCCAGCAGCTCCAAGGACAGGGGCTATGGCTACACCTTC
17 TRBJ2-3 TRBV5-5 few NA CASSLSLSRGPGDTQYF TGTGCCAGCAGCTTGTCCTTGTCCAGGGGTCCCGGGGATACGCAGTATTTT
15 TRBJ1-2 TRBV6-1 NA TRBD1 CASSGRDRGVYGYTF TGTGCCAGCAGTGGCCGGGACAGGGGTGTGTATGGCTACACCTTC